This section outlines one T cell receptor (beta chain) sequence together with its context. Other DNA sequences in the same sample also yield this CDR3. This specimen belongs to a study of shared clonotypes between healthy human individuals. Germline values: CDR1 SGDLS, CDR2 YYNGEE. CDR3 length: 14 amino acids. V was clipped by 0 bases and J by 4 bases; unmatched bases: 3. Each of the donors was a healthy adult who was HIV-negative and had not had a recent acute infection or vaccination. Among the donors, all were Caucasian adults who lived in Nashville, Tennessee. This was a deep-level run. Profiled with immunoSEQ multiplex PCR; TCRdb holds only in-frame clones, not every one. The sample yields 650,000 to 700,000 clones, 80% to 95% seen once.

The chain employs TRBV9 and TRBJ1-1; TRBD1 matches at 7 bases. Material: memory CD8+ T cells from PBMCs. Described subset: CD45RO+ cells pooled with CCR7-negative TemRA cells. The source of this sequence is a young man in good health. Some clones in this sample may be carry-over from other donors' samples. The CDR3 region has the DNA TGTGCCAGCAGCGTAGAAGGGGGCGGCACTGAAGCTTTCTTT. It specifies CASSVEGGGTEAFF.